The T cell receptor (beta chain) described here comes from a study of response to subunit inactivated influenza vaccine. Regarding the study as a whole: Researchers suggested that each seasonal influenza vaccination recruits few new T cells.

The ends lost 2 bases at V and 2 bases at J; junction bases unmatched: 13. Germline loops: CDR1 DFQATT, CDR2 SNEGSKA (reference sequence). This CDR3 contains 17 residues. This clonotype was seen many times. Its antigen is unknown. Using its own MiXCR run on the RT-PCR reads, TCRdb lists one record per CDR3 protein. The sample lists 600,000 to 850,000 distinct CDR3 sequences, 12% to 15% occurring once. This sequence was found in a man in his fifties or sixties who received an inactivated influenza vaccine. The sequences come from PBMCs from blood, collected roughly 2 weeks before vaccination. The chain carries TRBV20-1 and TRBJ2-7, with 9 bases fitting TRBD1. DNA for the CDR3: TGCAGTGCTAGATCGATTAACAGGGGGCGAAACCCCTACGAGCAGTACTTC. Translated: CSARSINRGRNPYEQYF.